This T cell receptor beta chain was sequenced in a study of STAT3 mutations in large granular lymphocyte leukemia. At the level of the study: Roughly 37% of treated T-LGLL patients showed hematologic response to immunosuppression.

Study-wide results and limits: Persisting codominant clonotypes may have hidden a small pathogenic clone. Every T-LGLL patient had at least one immunodominant TCRbeta clonotype.

Details on this clone: Its antigen is currently unknown.

Sequenced by immunoSEQ multiplex PCR; TCRdb stores in-frame clones only, minus some. There are approximately 3,200 clones in the sample; 85% to 90% occur only once, and under 55% lies in the top ten. V was pared by 7 bases and J by 2 bases, with 8 bases of the junction left unmatched. Per the germline V gene, CDR1 is SQVTM and CDR2 is ANQGSEA. The length of the CDR3 is 13 residues. The chain uses TRBV29-1 and TRBJ2-7; 7 bases line up with TRBD1. Sequenced sample: peripheral blood mononuclear cells. This receptor was obtained from a man between 35 and 55 years old with T-cell large granular lymphocyte leukemia. Some clones in this sample may be carry-over from other donors' samples. The CDR3 protein is CSARDSGTYEQYF. In DNA, the CDR3 is TGCAGCGCCCGGGACAGTGGAACCTACGAGCAGTACTTC.